The present entry profiles one T cell receptor beta chain with its context. The data are from a study of response to subunit inactivated influenza vaccine. TCRdb reanalysed the RT-PCR reads using MiXCR and keeps one entry per CDR3 protein. The sample contains about 540,000 distinct CDR3 sequences, around 21% of which appear only once. This CDR3 comprises 15 residues. Germline-derived CDR1 and CDR2 are MNHNS and SASEGT. With V trimmed by 7 bases and J by 6 bases, 14 bases remained unmatched. These sequences were also reported in another study, on T cells expressing NK-cell markers. Per that study: TCR beta libraries carry UMIs added by 5'RACE template switching. The TCR beta repertoires originated in sorted CD3+CD56+NKG2C+, CD3+CD56+NKG2C- and CD3+CD56-NKG2C+ T cells. The dominant NKG2C+ clonotypes represented about 1.0-7.0% of CD8+ T cells in six donors. Also leading the CD3+CD56-NKG2C+ fraction in a handful of donors were these clonotypes. Whether expanded NKG2C-expressing T cell clones recognize HCMV is unknown.

The sequences come from CD4+ T cells sorted from PBMCs, collected 12 days after vaccination. The chain joins TRBV6-1 to TRBJ2-5; 7 nucleotides agree with TRBD1. The source of this sequence is a man in his forties or fifties who received an inactivated influenza vaccine. The CDR3 region has the DNA TGTGCCAGCACCCTGGAGACAGGGAGTACAAAGACCCAGTACTTC. It is translated as CASTLETGSTKTQYF.